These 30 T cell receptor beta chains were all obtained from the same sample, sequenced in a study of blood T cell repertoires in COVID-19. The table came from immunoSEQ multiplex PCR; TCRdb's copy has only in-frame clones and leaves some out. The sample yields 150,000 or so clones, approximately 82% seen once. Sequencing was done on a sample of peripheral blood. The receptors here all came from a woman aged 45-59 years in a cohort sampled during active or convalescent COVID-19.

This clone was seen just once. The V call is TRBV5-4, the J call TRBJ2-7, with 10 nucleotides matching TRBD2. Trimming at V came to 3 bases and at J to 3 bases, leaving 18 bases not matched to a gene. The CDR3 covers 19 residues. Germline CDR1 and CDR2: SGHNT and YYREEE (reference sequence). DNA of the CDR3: TGTGCCAGCAGCTCCGCCCCCATTGAACTAGCGGGGCTTAACTACGAGCAGTACTTC. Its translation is CASSSAPIELAGLNYEQYF.

The CDR3 loop is CASSVVGSGLAPGELFF. The CDR3 region has the DNA TGTGCCAGCAGCGTAGTTGGGTCGGGACTAGCGCCCGGGGAGCTGTTTTTT. This sequence joins TRBV9 and TRBJ2-2; 10 bases match TRBD2. The trim removed 0 bases at V and 6 bases at J, leaving 8 bases unmatched. This CDR3 has 17 residues. Per the germline V gene, CDR1 is SGDLS and CDR2 is YYNGEE. The entire variable domain, with the rest obtained from reference TRBV9 and TRBJ2-2, is as follows: DSGVTQTPKHLITATGQRVTLRCSPRSGDLSVYWYQQSLDQGLQFLIQYYNGEERAKGNILERFSAQQFPDLHSELNLSSLELGDSALYFCASSVVGSGLAPGELFFGEGSRLTVL.

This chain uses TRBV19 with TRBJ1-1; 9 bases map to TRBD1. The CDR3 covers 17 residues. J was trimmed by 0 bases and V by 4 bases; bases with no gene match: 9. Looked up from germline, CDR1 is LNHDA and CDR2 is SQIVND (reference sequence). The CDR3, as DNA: TGTGCCAGTAGTAGAGGGACAGGGCGGGTCATGAACACTGAAGCTTTCTTT. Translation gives CASSRGTGRVMNTEAFF.

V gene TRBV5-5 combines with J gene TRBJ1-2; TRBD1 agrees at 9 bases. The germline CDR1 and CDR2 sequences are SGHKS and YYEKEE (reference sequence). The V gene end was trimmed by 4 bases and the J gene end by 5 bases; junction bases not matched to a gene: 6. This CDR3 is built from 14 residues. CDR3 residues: CASSPGQGAYGYTF. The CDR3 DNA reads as TGTGCCAGCAGCCCGGGACAGGGAGCTTATGGCTACACCTTC.

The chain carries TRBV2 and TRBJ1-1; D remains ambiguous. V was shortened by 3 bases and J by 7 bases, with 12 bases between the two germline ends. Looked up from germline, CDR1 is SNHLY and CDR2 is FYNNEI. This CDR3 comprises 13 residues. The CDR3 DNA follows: TGTGCCAGCAGTGATCAGGTCTCCCATGAAGCTTTCTTT. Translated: CASSDQVSHEAFF.

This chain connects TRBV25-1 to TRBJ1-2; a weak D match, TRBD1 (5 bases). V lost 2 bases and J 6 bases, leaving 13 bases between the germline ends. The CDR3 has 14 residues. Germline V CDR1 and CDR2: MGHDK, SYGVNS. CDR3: CASSERGRKDGYTF. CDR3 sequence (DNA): TGTGCCAGCAGTGAAAGGGGCAGAAAGGATGGCTACACCTTC.

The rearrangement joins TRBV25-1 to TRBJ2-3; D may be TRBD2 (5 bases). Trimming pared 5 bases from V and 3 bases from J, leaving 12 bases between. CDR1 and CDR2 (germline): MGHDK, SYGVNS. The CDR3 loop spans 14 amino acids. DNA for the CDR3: TGTGCCAGCAGTCCCCCGGGCGGGACAGATACGCAGTATTTT. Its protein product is CASSPPGGTDTQYF.

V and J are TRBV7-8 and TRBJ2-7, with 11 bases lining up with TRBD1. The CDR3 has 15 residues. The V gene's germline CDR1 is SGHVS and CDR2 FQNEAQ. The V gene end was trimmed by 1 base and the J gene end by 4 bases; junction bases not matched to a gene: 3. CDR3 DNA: TGTGCCAGCAGCTTAGAGGACAGGGGGCGATACGAGCAGTACTTC. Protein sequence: CASSLEDRGRYEQYF.

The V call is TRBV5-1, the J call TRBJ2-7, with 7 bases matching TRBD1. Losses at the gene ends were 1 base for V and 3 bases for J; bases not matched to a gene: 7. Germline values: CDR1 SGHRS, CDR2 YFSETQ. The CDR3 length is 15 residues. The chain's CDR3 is CASSLTPGQDYEQYF. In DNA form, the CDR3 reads TGCGCCAGCAGCTTGACCCCTGGACAGGACTACGAGCAGTACTTC.

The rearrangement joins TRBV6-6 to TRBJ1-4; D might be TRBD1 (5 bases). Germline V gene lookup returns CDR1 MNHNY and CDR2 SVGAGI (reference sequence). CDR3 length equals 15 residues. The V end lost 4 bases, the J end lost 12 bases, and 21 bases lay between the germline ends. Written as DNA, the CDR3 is TGTGCCAGCAGTTTAGTTCAGGGATTGGATGTGGAACTGTTTTTT. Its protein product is CASSLVQGLDVELFF.

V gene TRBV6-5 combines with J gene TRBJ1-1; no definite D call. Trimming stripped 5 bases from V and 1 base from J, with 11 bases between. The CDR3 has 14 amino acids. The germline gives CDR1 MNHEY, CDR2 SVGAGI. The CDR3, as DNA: TGTGCCAGCAGTCCATACAGAGAGAACACTGAAGCTTTCTTT. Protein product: CASSPYRENTEAFF.

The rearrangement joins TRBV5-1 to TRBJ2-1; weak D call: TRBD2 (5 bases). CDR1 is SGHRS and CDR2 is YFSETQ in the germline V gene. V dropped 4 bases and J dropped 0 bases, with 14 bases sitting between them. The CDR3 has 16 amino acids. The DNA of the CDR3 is TGCGCCAGCAGCCCCCGGACTGTCAGCTCCTACAATGAGCAGTTCTTC. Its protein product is CASSPRTVSSYNEQFF.

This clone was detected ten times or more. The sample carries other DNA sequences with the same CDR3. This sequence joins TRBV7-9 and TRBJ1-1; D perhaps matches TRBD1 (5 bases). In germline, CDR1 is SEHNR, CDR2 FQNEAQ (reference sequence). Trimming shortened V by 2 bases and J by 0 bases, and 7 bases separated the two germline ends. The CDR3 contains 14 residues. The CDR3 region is CASSLQGLNTEAFF. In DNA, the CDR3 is TGTGCCAGCAGCTTACAGGGCCTGAACACTGAAGCTTTCTTT.

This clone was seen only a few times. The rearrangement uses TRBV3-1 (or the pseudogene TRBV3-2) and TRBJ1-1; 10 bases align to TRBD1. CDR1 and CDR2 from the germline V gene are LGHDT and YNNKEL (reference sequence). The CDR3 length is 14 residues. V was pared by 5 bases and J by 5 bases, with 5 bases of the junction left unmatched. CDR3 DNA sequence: TGTGCCAGCAGCAAGACAGGGGGCCGAACTGAAGCTTTCTTT. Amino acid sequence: CASSKTGGRTEAFF.

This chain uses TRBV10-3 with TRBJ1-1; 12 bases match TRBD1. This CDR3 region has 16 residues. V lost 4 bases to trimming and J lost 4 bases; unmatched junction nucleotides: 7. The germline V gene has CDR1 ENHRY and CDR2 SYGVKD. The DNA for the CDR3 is TGTGCCATCAGTGGCGGGACAGGGGGCGGTGGCACTGAAGCTTTCTTT. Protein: CAISGGTGGGGTEAFF.

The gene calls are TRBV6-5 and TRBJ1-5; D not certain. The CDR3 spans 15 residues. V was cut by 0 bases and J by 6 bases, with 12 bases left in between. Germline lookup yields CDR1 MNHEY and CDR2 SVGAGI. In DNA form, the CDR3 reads TGTGCCAGCAGTTACTCGGCAACAGCTCGTCAGCCCCAGCATTTT. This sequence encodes CASSYSATARQPQHF.

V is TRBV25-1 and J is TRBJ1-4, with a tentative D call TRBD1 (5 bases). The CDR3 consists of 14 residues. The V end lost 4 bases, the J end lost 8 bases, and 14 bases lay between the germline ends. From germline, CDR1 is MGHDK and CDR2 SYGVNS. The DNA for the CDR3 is TGTGCCAGCAGTGCAGGGTTTCGGTCCGAAAAACTGTTTTTT. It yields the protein CASSAGFRSEKLFF.

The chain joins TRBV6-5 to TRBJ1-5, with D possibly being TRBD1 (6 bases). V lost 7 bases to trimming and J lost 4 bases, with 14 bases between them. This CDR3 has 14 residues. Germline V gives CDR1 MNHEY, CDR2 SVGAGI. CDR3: CASNLGQRNQPQHF. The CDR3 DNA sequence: TGTGCCAGCAATCTTGGACAGAGGAATCAGCCCCAGCATTTT.

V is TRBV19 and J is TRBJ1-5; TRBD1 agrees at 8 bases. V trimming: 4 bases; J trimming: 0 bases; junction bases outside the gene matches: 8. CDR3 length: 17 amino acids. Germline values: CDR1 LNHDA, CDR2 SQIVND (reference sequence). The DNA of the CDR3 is TGTGCCAGTAGTACACGACAGGGGACTTATAGCAATCAGCCCCAGCATTTT. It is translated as CASSTRQGTYSNQPQHF. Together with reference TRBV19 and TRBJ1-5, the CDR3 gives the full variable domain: DGGITQSPKYLFRKEGQNVTLSCEQNLNHDAMYWYRQDPGQGLRLIYYSQIVNDFQKGDIAEGYSVSREKKESFPLTVTSAQKNPTAFYLCASSTRQGTYSNQPQHFGDGTRLSIL.

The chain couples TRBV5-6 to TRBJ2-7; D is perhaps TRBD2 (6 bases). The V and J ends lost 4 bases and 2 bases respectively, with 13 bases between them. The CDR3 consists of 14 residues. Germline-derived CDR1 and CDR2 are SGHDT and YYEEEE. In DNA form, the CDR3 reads TGTGCCAGCAGCCTCACCGGGACTCCCTACGAGCAGTACTTC. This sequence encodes CASSLTGTPYEQYF.

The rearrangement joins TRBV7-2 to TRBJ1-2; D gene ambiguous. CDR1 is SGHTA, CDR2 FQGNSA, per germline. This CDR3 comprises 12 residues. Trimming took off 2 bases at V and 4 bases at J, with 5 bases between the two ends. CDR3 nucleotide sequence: TGTGCCAGCAGCTTAAGAGTCTATGGCTACACCTTC. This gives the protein CASSLRVYGYTF.

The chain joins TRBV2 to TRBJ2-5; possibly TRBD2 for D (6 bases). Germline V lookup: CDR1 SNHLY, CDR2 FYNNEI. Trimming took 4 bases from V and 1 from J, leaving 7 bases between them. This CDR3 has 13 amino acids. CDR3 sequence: CASSALAQETQYF. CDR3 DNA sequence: TGTGCCAGCAGTGCACTAGCCCAAGAGACCCAGTACTTC.

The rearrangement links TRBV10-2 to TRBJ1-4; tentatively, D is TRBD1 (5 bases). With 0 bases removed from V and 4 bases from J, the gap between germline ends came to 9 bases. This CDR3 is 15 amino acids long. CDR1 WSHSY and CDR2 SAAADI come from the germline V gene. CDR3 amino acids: CASSESARVNEKLFF. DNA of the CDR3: TGCGCCAGCAGTGAGTCGGCCAGGGTTAATGAAAAACTGTTTTTT.

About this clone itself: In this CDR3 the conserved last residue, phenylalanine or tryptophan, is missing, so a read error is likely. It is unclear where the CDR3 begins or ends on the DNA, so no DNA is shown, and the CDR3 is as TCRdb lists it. CDR3: CASSEEGAGGTPL. The V call is TRBV9, the J call TRBJ1-6; TRBD1, as called in the table, went unchecked against the DNA. Germline V lookup: CDR1 SGDLS, CDR2 YYNGEE. The CDR3 is 13 residues long, counting both termini.

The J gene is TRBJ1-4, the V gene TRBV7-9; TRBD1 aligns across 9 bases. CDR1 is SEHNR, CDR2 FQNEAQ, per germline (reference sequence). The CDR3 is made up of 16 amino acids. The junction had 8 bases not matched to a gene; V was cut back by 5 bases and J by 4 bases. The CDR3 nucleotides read TGTGCCAGCAGCCCTATGGGACAGGGAGGTAATGAAAAACTGTTTTTT. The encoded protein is CASSPMGQGGNEKLFF.

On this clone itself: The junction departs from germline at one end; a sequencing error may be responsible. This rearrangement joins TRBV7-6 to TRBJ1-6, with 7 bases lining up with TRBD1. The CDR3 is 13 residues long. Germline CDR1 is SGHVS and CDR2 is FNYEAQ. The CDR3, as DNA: TGTGCCAGCAGTCGGGACAGCTATTTACCCCCCCACTTT. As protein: CASSRDSYLPPHF. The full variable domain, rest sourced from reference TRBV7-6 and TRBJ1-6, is GAGVSQSPRYKVTKRGQDVALRCDPISGHVSLYWYRQALGQGPEFLTYFNYEAQQDKSGLPNDRFSAERPEGSISTLTIQRTEQRDSAMYRCASSRDSYLPPHFGNGTRLTVT.

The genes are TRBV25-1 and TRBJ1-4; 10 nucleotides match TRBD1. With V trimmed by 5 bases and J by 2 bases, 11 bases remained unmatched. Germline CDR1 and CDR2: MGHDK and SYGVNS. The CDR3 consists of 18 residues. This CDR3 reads CASSQGTGVIATNEKLFF. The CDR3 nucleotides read TGTGCCAGCAGTCAAGGGACAGGGGTTATCGCTACTAATGAAAAACTGTTTTTT. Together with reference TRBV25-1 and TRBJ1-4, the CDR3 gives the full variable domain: EADIYQTPRYLVIGTGKKITLECSQTMGHDKMYWYQQDPGMELHLIHYSYGVNSTEKGDLSSESTVSRIRTEHFPLTLESARPSHTSQYLCASSQGTGVIATNEKLFFGSGTQLSVL.

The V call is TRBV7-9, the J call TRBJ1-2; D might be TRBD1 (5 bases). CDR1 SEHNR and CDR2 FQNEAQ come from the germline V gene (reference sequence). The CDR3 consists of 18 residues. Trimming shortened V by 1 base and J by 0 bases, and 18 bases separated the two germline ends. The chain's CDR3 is CASSLGGKGNLANYGYTF. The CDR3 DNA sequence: TGTGCCAGCAGCTTAGGAGGAAAGGGGAACTTAGCTAACTATGGCTACACCTTC.

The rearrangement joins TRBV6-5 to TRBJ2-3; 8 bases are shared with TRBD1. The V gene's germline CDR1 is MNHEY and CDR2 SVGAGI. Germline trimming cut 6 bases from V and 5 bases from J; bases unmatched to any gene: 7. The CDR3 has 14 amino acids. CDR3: CASRRQGSGDTQYF. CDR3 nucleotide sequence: TGTGCCAGCAGGCGACAGGGGTCGGGAGATACGCAGTATTTT.

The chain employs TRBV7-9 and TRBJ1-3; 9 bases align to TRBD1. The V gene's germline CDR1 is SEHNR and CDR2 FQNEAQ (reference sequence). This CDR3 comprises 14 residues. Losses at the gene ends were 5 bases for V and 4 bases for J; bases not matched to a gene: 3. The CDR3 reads CASSRGQGGNTIYF. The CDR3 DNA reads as TGTGCCAGCAGCCGGGGACAGGGCGGAAACACCATATATTTT.